The text below deals with one T cell receptor (beta chain). No antigen is known for it. Germline lookup yields CDR1 SQVTM and CDR2 ANQGSEA. The CDR3 is 14 residues long. The J segment lost 1 base and the V segment lost 7 bases, leaving 7 bases of the junction unmatched. This entry comes from a study of OX40 agonist ivuxolimab in advanced cancers. Background on the study: Melanoma, hepatocellular carcinoma, head and neck or renal cell cancer occurred in dose-escalation patients.

Whole-study findings and limits: In the 0.1-3.0 mg/kg groups, partial responders showed among the lowest expansion.

TCRdb's copy holds only in-frame clones and misses some; the assay was immunoSEQ multiplex PCR. The sample has over 45,000 clones; less than 85% are singletons. The TCR sequence derives from an adult with an advanced solid tumor such as melanoma, head and neck, liver or kidney cancer. The specimen was CD4+ or CD8+ T cells sorted from blood, collected in a trial of the OX40 agonist ivuxolimab. The J gene is TRBJ2-3, the V gene TRBV29-1; TRBD1 matches 8 bases. CDR3 residues: CSAHSTGGTDTQYF. The DNA of the CDR3 is TGCAGCGCCCACTCGACAGGGGGCACAGATACGCAGTATTTT.